Each of the 31 T cell receptor beta chains below was sequenced from the same sample in a study of blood T cell repertoires in COVID-19. Here immunoSEQ multiplex PCR was the method, and the copy in TCRdb shows in-frame clones only, minus some. Of tens of thousands of clones in the sample, around 86% were seen once. The sequencing input was peripheral blood. These receptors were obtained from a woman aged 80 or older with acute or convalescent COVID-19.

The rearrangement uses TRBV19 and TRBJ2-5; D not certain. This CDR3 region has 15 residues. The germline CDR1 and CDR2 sequences are LNHDA and SQIVND (reference sequence). V was clipped by 1 base and J by 5 bases, with 14 bases between them. In DNA, the CDR3 is TGTGCCAGTAGTATAGTATCCGGCGGTGGGGAGACCCAGTACTTC. It is translated as CASSIVSGGGETQYF.

The genes are TRBV10-3 and TRBJ2-1; 11 nucleotides match TRBD1. In germline, CDR1 is ENHRY, CDR2 SYGVKD. V lost 6 bases to trimming and J lost 7 bases; unmatched junction nucleotides: 5. The CDR3 runs 14 residues. In DNA form, the CDR3 reads TGTGCCATCAGCGGACAGGGGGCAGGAAATGAGCAGTTCTTC. Encoded protein: CAISGQGAGNEQFF.

The chain recombines TRBV11-2 with TRBJ2-7, with D perhaps matching TRBD1 (6 bases). V was shortened by 5 bases and J by 2 bases, with 16 bases between the two germline ends. This CDR3 has 15 residues. Germline-derived CDR1 and CDR2 are SGHAT and FQNNGV. The CDR3 spells CASSRSAGDPYEQYF. CDR3 coding DNA: TGTGCCAGCAGCCGGTCGGCAGGGGATCCCTACGAGCAGTACTTC. The whole variable domain, filled in from reference TRBV11-2 and TRBJ2-7, reads EAGVAQSPRYKIIEKRQSVAFWCNPISGHATLYWYQQILGQGPKLLIQFQNNGVVDDSQLPKDRFSAERLKGVDSTLKIQPAKLEDSAVYLCASSRSAGDPYEQYFGPGTRLTVT.

This sequence joins TRBV28 and TRBJ2-3; D might be TRBD1 (6 bases). This CDR3 is 15 amino acids long. CDR1 is MDHEN, CDR2 SYDVKM, per germline. The V and J ends lost 4 bases and 5 bases respectively, with 16 bases between them. The CDR3 DNA reads TGTGCCAGCAGTTATGTCCAGGGGCTCATAGATACGCAGTATTTT. Translating gives CASSYVQGLIDTQYF.

Note on this clone: One end of the junction does not line up with germline, which may come from a read error. The DNA for the CDR3 is TGTGCTAGCAGCCGCCGACAGGGATCGGGCACCGGGGAGCTGTTTTTT. Its protein product is CASSRRQGSGTGELFF. This chain links TRBV7-7 with TRBJ2-2, with 7 bases aligning to TRBD1. This CDR3 region has 16 residues. In germline, CDR1 is SSHAT, CDR2 FNYEAQ (reference sequence).

V is TRBV9 and J is TRBJ2-1, with 7 bases matching TRBD1. Germline CDR1 is SGDLS and CDR2 is YYNGEE. This CDR3 is 16 amino acids long. The V segment lost 4 bases and the J segment 0 bases; nucleotides outside the gene matches: 7. CDR3 sequence (DNA): TGTGCCAGCAGCACGCACAGGGGAAGCTCCTACAATGAGCAGTTCTTC. Translated, it gives CASSTHRGSSYNEQFF.

The J gene is TRBJ2-1, the V gene TRBV9; the D gene is possibly TRBD1 (6 bases). There are 13 residues in the CDR3. Germline V CDR1 and CDR2: SGDLS, YYNGEE. V was shortened by 7 bases and J by 6 bases, with 14 bases between the two germline ends. The CDR3 spells CASGQGWFNEQFF. The DNA for the CDR3 is TGTGCCAGCGGTCAGGGGTGGTTCAATGAGCAGTTCTTC.

The chain employs TRBV3-1 (or the pseudogene TRBV3-2) and TRBJ2-5; 10 positions agree with TRBD1. The CDR3 runs 17 residues. The V and J ends lost 3 bases and 5 bases, in that order; junction bases with no gene match: 12. The germline gives CDR1 LGHDT, CDR2 YNNKEL (reference sequence). The CDR3 reads CASSQAYGQGEFETQYF. The CDR3 DNA reads as TGTGCCAGCAGCCAGGCTTACGGACAGGGGGAATTCGAGACCCAGTACTTC.

This clone was seen only once. The J gene is TRBJ1-3, the V gene TRBV30; D remains unclear. CDR1 is GTSNPN and CDR2 is SVGIG in the germline V gene (reference sequence). The germline V and J ends were trimmed by 2 bases and 1 base, with 12 bases remaining between them. The CDR3 is 15 residues long. The CDR3 nucleotides are TGTGCCTGGAGTCGAGACACGGTGTCTGGAAACACCATATATTTT. This translates into CAWSRDTVSGNTIYF.

The CDR3 region has the DNA TGTGCCAGCAGTTTTGACACCAACTATGGCTACACCTTC. This gives the protein CASSFDTNYGYTF. The chain uses TRBV6-5 and TRBJ1-2; D call uncertain. The CDR3 consists of 13 residues. V dropped 4 bases and J dropped 2 bases, with 8 bases sitting between them. Germline CDR1 reads MNHEY; CDR2 reads SVGAGI.

The count of this clone is one. The chain employs TRBV19 and TRBJ2-7, with 8 bases aligning to TRBD1. J was trimmed by 2 bases and V by 6 bases; bases with no gene match: 9. This CDR3 has 15 residues. CDR1 is LNHDA, CDR2 SQIVND, per germline (reference sequence). CDR3 nucleotide sequence: TGTGCCAGTAGCCCTGCCTGGACAGGGACCTACGAGCAGTACTTC. It translates to CASSPAWTGTYEQYF.

V gene TRBV5-1 combines with J gene TRBJ2-5, with 7 bases matching TRBD1. The CDR3 sequence is 15 residues long. Germline trimming cut 5 bases from V and 4 bases from J; bases unmatched to any gene: 11. The germline gives CDR1 SGHRS, CDR2 YFSETQ. The CDR3 here is CASSRGGGLGETQYF. The CDR3, as DNA: TGCGCCAGCAGTAGAGGGGGCGGTTTGGGAGAGACCCAGTACTTC.

This clone was detected once. The chain couples TRBV30 to TRBJ2-1; 8 bases align to TRBD2. Trimming took 2 bases from V and 0 from J; bases not matched to a gene: 12. CDR1 is GTSNPN, CDR2 SVGIG, per germline (reference sequence). The CDR3 is 18 amino acids. CDR3 bases: TGTGCCTGGAGTCTTGGTAGCGGGACCTACCGCTCCTACAATGAGCAGTTCTTC. This encodes CAWSLGSGTYRSYNEQFF.

The V gene is TRBV5-6, the J gene TRBJ1-2; D remains unclear. V lost 3 bases and J lost 2, with 5 bases in between. The CDR3 is 12 amino acids. Germline CDR1 SGHDT, CDR2 YYEEEE. The CDR3 region has the DNA TGTGCCAGCAGCTCTAAAAACTATGGCTACACCTTC. Its translation: CASSSKNYGYTF.

V gene TRBV7-2 combines with J gene TRBJ1-2; 7 nucleotides align to TRBD1. After removal of 5 bases from V and 5 bases from J, the junction contained 5 bases not matched to a gene. Germline lookup yields CDR1 SGHTA and CDR2 FQGNSA. The CDR3 is 13 residues long. The CDR3 protein is CASSQGGRYGYTF. CDR3 in DNA: TGTGCCAGCAGCCAAGGGGGCCGGTATGGCTACACCTTC.

This clone occurred once. The chain is built from TRBV5-4 and TRBJ1-2; D gene unclear. V gave up 3 bases and J gave up 6 bases, with 15 bases separating them. The CDR3 runs to 14 residues. Germline values: CDR1 SGHNT, CDR2 YYREEE (reference sequence). The CDR3 DNA sequence: TGTGCCAGCAGCTGTTGGATCGGGGATCATGGCTACACCTTC. This encodes CASSCWIGDHGYTF.

The CDR3: CASSPRQSSDTQYF. The CDR3 region has the DNA TGTGCCAGCAGCCCCCGACAGTCTTCAGATACGCAGTATTTT. This chain links TRBV25-1 with TRBJ2-3; D possibly corresponds to TRBD1 (5 bases). The V end lost 6 bases, the J end lost 4 bases, and 14 bases lay between the germline ends. The CDR3 loop spans 14 amino acids. The germline V gene encodes CDR1 MGHDK and CDR2 SYGVNS.

The J gene is TRBJ1-6, the V gene TRBV28; D not certain. This CDR3 comprises 12 residues. Looked up from germline, CDR1 is MDHEN and CDR2 is SYDVKM. V lost 6 bases and J 4 bases, leaving 4 bases between the germline ends. CDR3 bases: TGTGCCAGCAGCCTGTATAATTCACCCCTCCACTTT. Amino acids: CASSLYNSPLHF.

This sequence joins TRBV28 and TRBJ1-1, with a weak D call TRBD1 (5 bases). CDR1 MDHEN and CDR2 SYDVKM come from the germline V gene. The CDR3 covers 14 residues. Trimming removed 7 bases from V and 2 bases from J, with 14 bases in between. As DNA, the CDR3 is TGTGCCAGCACCCCGCAGGGATTTAACACTGAAGCTTTCTTT. Protein sequence: CASTPQGFNTEAFF.

V is TRBV6-5 and J is TRBJ1-1; possible D gene TRBD1, 5 bases. From germline, CDR1 is MNHEY and CDR2 SVGAGI. Between the trimmed V and J ends, which lost 5 bases and 0 bases, there was a span of 7 bases. CDR3 length equals 13 residues. This chain's CDR3 is CASSQTVNTEAFF. CDR3 sequence (DNA): TGTGCCAGCAGTCAGACAGTGAACACTGAAGCTTTCTTT.

DNA of the CDR3: TGTGCCAGCAGCCCCGGGACAGGGATAGGGCAGCCCCAGCATTTT. Protein: CASSPGTGIGQPQHF. The chain employs TRBV3-1 (or the pseudogene TRBV3-2) and TRBJ1-5, with 9 bases identical to TRBD1. J was trimmed by 7 bases and V by 4 bases; bases with no gene match: 8. The germline V gene encodes CDR1 LGHDT and CDR2 YNNKEL (reference sequence). The CDR3 spans 15 residues.

The chain links TRBV6-4 to TRBJ1-2; TRBD1 is a possible D gene (6 bases). V dropped 4 bases and J dropped 5 bases, with 11 bases sitting between them. The germline CDR1 and CDR2 sequences are MRHNA and SNTAGT. CDR3 length: 13 residues. This CDR3 is CASSAVQGYGYTF. The DNA for the CDR3 is TGTGCCAGCAGTGCCGTCCAGGGGTATGGCTACACCTTC.

V gene TRBV29-1 combines with J gene TRBJ1-1, with 10 bases that match TRBD1. The J segment lost 4 bases and the V segment lost 7 bases, leaving 3 bases of the junction unmatched. The CDR3 runs 12 residues. Germline CDR1 SQVTM, CDR2 ANQGSEA. The CDR3 region has the DNA TGCAGCGCGGACAGGGGGAGCACTGAAGCTTTCTTT. Amino acid sequence: CSADRGSTEAFF. Variable domain in full (rest from reference TRBV29-1 and TRBJ1-1): SAVISQKPSRDICQRGTSLTIQCQVDSQVTMMFWYRQQPGQSLTLIATANQGSEATYESGFVIDKFPISRPNLTFSTLTVSNMSPEDSSIYLCSADRGSTEAFFGQGTRLTVV.

The chain joins TRBV11-2 to TRBJ1-5; tentatively, D is TRBD1 (6 bases). The CDR3 loop spans 14 amino acids. Trimming removed 5 bases at V and 4 bases at J, with 12 bases between. CDR1 and CDR2 (germline): SGHAT, FQNNGV. The CDR3 nucleotides read TGTGCCAGCAGCGCAAACAGGGCGAATCAGCCCCAGCATTTT. Translating gives CASSANRANQPQHF.

To note about this clone: One end of the junction varies from germline; a read error may be responsible. The J gene is TRBJ2-5, the V gene TRBV7-7; 8 bases fit TRBD1. CDR1 SSHAT and CDR2 FNYEAQ come from the germline V gene (reference sequence). CDR3 length equals 15 residues. CDR3 sequence (DNA): TGTGCTAGCAGCTTAGGGACAGGCAGAGGAGAGACCCAGTACTTC. It translates to CASSLGTGRGETQYF.

The chain uses TRBV7-3 and TRBJ2-1; no reliable D call. The V end lost 5 bases, the J end lost 0 bases, and 14 bases lay between the germline ends. The CDR3 has 16 amino acids. Germline values: CDR1 SGHTA, CDR2 FQGTGA. The CDR3 DNA reads TGTGCCAGCAGCATCAAGGCGTGGAGCTCCTACAATGAGCAGTTCTTC. Translating gives CASSIKAWSSYNEQFF.

The chain is built from TRBV7-8 and TRBJ2-5; the D is unclear. Germline CDR1 reads SGHVS; CDR2 reads FQNEAQ. The CDR3 spans 19 residues. V was cut by 6 bases and J by 1 base, with 27 bases left in between. The chain's CDR3 is CASSRPPAIAAGVQETQYF. The CDR3 nucleotides are TGTGCCAGCAGTAGACCTCCCGCGATAGCCGCTGGTGTCCAAGAGACCCAGTACTTC.

This chain uses TRBV19 with TRBJ2-3; D remains unclear. Germline V gene sequence: CDR1 LNHDA, CDR2 SQIVND (reference sequence). The CDR3 contains 12 residues. V lost 4 bases and J 3 bases, leaving 5 bases between the germline ends. CDR3 in DNA: TGTGCCAGTAGTAAGGAGACAGATACGCAGTATTTT. Translating gives CASSKETDTQYF.

The rearrangement links TRBV5-5 to TRBJ1-4, with D maybe TRBD1 (6 bases). Germline CDR1 is SGHKS and CDR2 is YYEKEE (reference sequence). The length of the CDR3 is 14 residues. V lost 3 bases and J lost 8, with 14 bases in between. Written as DNA, the CDR3 is TGTGCCAGCAGCTCCGAGGGGGTCGGGGAAAAACTGTTTTTT. As protein: CASSSEGVGEKLFF.

The chain is built from TRBV15 and TRBJ1-1; 7 nucleotides match TRBD1. The trim removed 0 bases at V and 9 bases at J, leaving 4 bases unmatched. The CDR3 has 13 amino acids. CDR1 is LNHNV, CDR2 YYDKDF, per germline (reference sequence). The CDR3 DNA reads as TGTGCCACCAGCAGAGATCTGAGGGGGCAAGCTTTCTTT. As protein: CATSRDLRGQAFF. Filled out from reference TRBV15 and TRBJ1-1, the complete variable domain reads DAMVIQNPRYQVTQFGKPVTLSCSQTLNHNVMYWYQQKSSQAPKLLFHYYDKDFNNEADTPDNFQSRRPNTSFCFLDIRSPGLGDTAMYLCATSRDLRGQAFFGQGTRLTVV.

V usage is TRBV11-2 and J usage is TRBJ1-4; possible D gene TRBD1, 6 bases. The V gene's germline CDR1 is SGHAT and CDR2 FQNNGV. The CDR3 is made up of 16 amino acids. The germline V and J ends were trimmed by 0 bases and 4 bases, with 12 bases remaining between them. This CDR3 reads CASSLELGALNEKLFF. CDR3 coding DNA: TGTGCCAGCAGCTTAGAACTGGGGGCCCTTAATGAAAAACTGTTTTTT.